A selection of T cell receptor beta chains follows, all from one sample in a study of T-cell reconstitution after alpha-beta-depleted transplantation in children. MiXCR was run by TCRdb on the PCR reads, yielding one entry per CDR3 protein. Of approximately 130,000 distinct CDR3 sequences in the sample, 8% to 10% are singletons; the top ten hold around 24%. The sequences come from PBMCs, mostly from graft donor cells, collected 180 days after TCRalphabeta/CD19-depleted stem cell transplant. The receptors here all came from a girl in the first two years of life who had a stem cell transplant for combined immunodeficiency, so the T cells may come from the graft donor. Each CDR3 is given with its conserved first and last residue. The D gene is left open where the match is weak. Size is stated for part of the rows, as once, few or many counts, or as a class when the clone is expanded.

V gene	D gene	J gene	clone size	CDR3 DNA	CDR3 protein
TRBV20-1	-	TRBJ2-5	-	TGCAGTGCTAGAGATTGGGAGACCCAGTACTTC	CSARDWETQYF
TRBV21-1	-	TRBJ2-6	-	TGTGCCAGCAGCAAAGCGCAGGAGAGCTCTGGGGCCAACGTCCTGACTTTC	CASSKAQESSGANVLTF
TRBV9	-	TRBJ2-1	-	TGTGCCAGCAGCGTAGGCCCCACTAGCACCAATGAGCAGTTCTTC	CASSVGPTSTNEQFF
TRBV20-1	-	TRBJ2-7	few	TGCAGTGCTAGAGATGGGGGGGGCCCCTGGGGCGAGCAGTACTTC	CSARDGGGPWGEQYF
TRBV14	TRBD2	TRBJ2-4	few	TGTGCCAGCAGCCAGACCAGCGGGGGGGCCAAAAACATTCAGTACTTC	CASSQTSGGAKNIQYF
TRBV11-2	-	TRBJ1-1	few	TGTGCCAGCAGCCCCTTCAGGGACACTGAAGCTTTCTTT	CASSPFRDTEAFF
TRBV9	TRBD2	TRBJ2-2	-	TGTGCCAGCAGCGTAGCTCTAGCGGGGACTGACACCGGGGAGCTGTTTTTT	CASSVALAGTDTGELFF
TRBV20-1	TRBD2	TRBJ2-1	many	TGCAGTGCTGCCCCTCTTAGCGGGGGGATCCACAATGAGCAGTTCTTC	CSAAPLSGGIHNEQFF
TRBV7-8	-	TRBJ2-7	few	TGTGCCAGCAGCTTAGCGCTGGGGACCTACGAGCAGTACTTC	CASSLALGTYEQYF
TRBV24-1	TRBD2	TRBJ2-1	few	TGTGCCACCAGTGAGCCTAGCGGTAGCTCCTACAATGAGCAGTTCTTC	CATSEPSGSSYNEQFF
TRBV7-2	-	TRBJ2-7	few	TGTGCCAGCAGCTTAGCCTTGGGGGGAGGCTACGAGCAGTACTTC	CASSLALGGGYEQYF
TRBV7-2	TRBD1	TRBJ2-2	few	TGTGCCAGCAGGCCGACAGGGGCCAACACCGGGGAGCTGTTTTTT	CASRPTGANTGELFF
TRBV29-1	TRBD2	TRBJ2-7	few	TGCAGCGTTGAAGCCTCAGCGGGAGGAGGCCACGAGCAGTACTTC	CSVEASAGGGHEQYF
TRBV20-1	TRBD1	TRBJ2-7	-	TGCAGTGCCCAGGGACAGGCCTGGAGTGAGCAGTACTTC	CSAQGQAWSEQYF
TRBV29-1	TRBD1	TRBJ1-1	few	TGCAGCGTTGAAATTGGGCAGGGGGTCACTGAAGCTTTCTTT	CSVEIGQGVTEAFF
TRBV5-1	TRBD1	TRBJ2-3	few	TGCGCCAGCAGCTTCCCTGGACAGGGGAGCACAGATACGCAGTATTTT	CASSFPGQGSTDTQYF
TRBV18	-	TRBJ1-5	-	TGTGCCAGCTCACGAACAGGGTCTAAGGGCAATCAGCCCCAGCATTTT	CASSRTGSKGNQPQHF
TRBV20-1	TRBD1	TRBJ2-5	many	TGCAGTGCTAACAGGGGGTCAGAGACCCAGTACTTC	CSANRGSETQYF
TRBV7-8	TRBD2	TRBJ2-3	few	TGTGCCAGCAGCCCCCTAGCGGGAGCACAATACACAGATACGCAGTATTTT	CASSPLAGAQYTDTQYF
TRBV27	-	TRBJ1-5	few	TGTGCCAGCAGTTGGGGGGGGAATCAGCCCCAGCATTTT	CASSWGGNQPQHF
TRBV10-3	TRBD1	TRBJ2-2	-	TGTGCCATCAGTGAAAGGGGGCGCGGCGGGGAGCTGTTTTTT	CAISERGRGGELFF
TRBV4-3	TRBD1	TRBJ2-4	-	TGCGCCAGCAGCCAAGATTGGCGACAGGGGGACAAAAACATTCAGTACTTC	CASSQDWRQGDKNIQYF
TRBV20-1	TRBD2	TRBJ2-4	few	TGCAGTGGGGACGGGGGGGCCATGGTGAACATTCAGTACTTC	CSGDGGAMVNIQYF
TRBV28	-	TRBJ1-4	few	TGTGCCAGCAGCGAAAACCAGGGGAAGGCTAATGAAAAACTGTTTTTT	CASSENQGKANEKLFF
TRBV20-1	-	TRBJ1-5	few	TGCAGTGCTACCACAGGGTACGGTCCGCCCCAGCATTTT	CSATTGYGPPQHF